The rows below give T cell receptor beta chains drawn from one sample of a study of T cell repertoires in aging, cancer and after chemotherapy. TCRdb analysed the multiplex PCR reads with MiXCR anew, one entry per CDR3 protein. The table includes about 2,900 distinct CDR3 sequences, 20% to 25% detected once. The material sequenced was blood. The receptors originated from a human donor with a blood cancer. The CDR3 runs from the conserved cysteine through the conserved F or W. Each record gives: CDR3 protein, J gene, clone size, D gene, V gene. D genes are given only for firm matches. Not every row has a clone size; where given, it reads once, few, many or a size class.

CDR3: CSAPSKGQETQYF
J: TRBJ2-5
size: few
D: .
V: TRBV20-1

CDR3: CASTPRTGSWEKLFF
J: TRBJ1-4
size: .
D: TRBD1
V: TRBV12-3/TRBV12-4

CDR3: CASSPRTGGLYGYTF
J: TRBJ1-2
size: medium-sized
D: TRBD1
V: TRBV5-5

CDR3: CASSPKYRVSGDSNQPQHF
J: TRBJ1-5
size: .
D: .
V: TRBV12-3/TRBV12-4

CDR3: CASSLVASGPTYEQYF
J: TRBJ2-7
size: medium-sized
D: .
V: TRBV11-3

CDR3: CASSGLRGSTDTQYF
J: TRBJ2-3
size: medium-sized
D: .
V: TRBV18

CDR3: CASSYEGITGNTIYF
J: TRBJ1-3
size: medium-sized
D: .
V: TRBV6-6

CDR3: CASSSTPGQGALRLFF
J: TRBJ1-4
size: medium-sized
D: TRBD1
V: TRBV6-5

CDR3: CASSWTGLGYEQYF
J: TRBJ2-7
size: .
D: TRBD1
V: TRBV7-2

CDR3: CASSPGGASGGELFF
J: TRBJ2-2
size: .
D: TRBD2
V: TRBV7-2

CDR3: CASKLGGAETQYF
J: TRBJ2-5
size: medium-sized
D: TRBD1
V: TRBV19

CDR3: CASSDSSGANVLTF
J: TRBJ2-6
size: medium-sized
D: .
V: TRBV19

CDR3: CASSSIRRRYEQYF
J: TRBJ2-7
size: medium-sized
D: .
V: TRBV27

CDR3: CSARDQGRPKETQYF
J: TRBJ2-5
size: few
D: .
V: TRBV20-1

CDR3: CASSQGAGGFGDQPQHF
J: TRBJ1-5
size: .
D: TRBD1
V: TRBV5-1

CDR3: CASSPSTDYGYTF
J: TRBJ1-2
size: .
D: .
V: TRBV18

CDR3: CASSLAGSDYNEQFF
J: TRBJ2-1
size: .
D: .
V: TRBV5-1

CDR3: CASSMRQGNEKLFF
J: TRBJ1-4
size: medium-sized
D: .
V: TRBV19

CDR3: CASSAGDTSYEQYF
J: TRBJ2-7
size: medium-sized
D: .
V: TRBV11-3

CDR3: CASSLRGARDEQFF
J: TRBJ2-1
size: medium-sized
D: .
V: TRBV7-6

CDR3: CSARQRLNTGELFF
J: TRBJ2-2
size: medium-sized
D: .
V: TRBV20-1

CDR3: CASSRAVWPDNEQFF
J: TRBJ2-1
size: medium-sized
D: .
V: TRBV6-2/TRBV6-3

CDR3: CASSYVRGAYEQYF
J: TRBJ2-7
size: medium-sized
D: TRBD2
V: TRBV6-6

CDR3: CSARFSDTQYF
J: TRBJ2-3
size: few
D: .
V: TRBV20-1

CDR3: CASSYGATEQYF
J: TRBJ2-7
size: once
D: .
V: TRBV6-5

CDR3: CASSIEGAGARGNEQFF
J: TRBJ2-1
size: hyperexpanded
D: .
V: TRBV19

CDR3: CASSLDTDTQYF
J: TRBJ2-3
size: medium-sized
D: .
V: TRBV5-1

CDR3: CATRSPGVAGTQYF
J: TRBJ2-5
size: few
D: .
V: TRBV24-1

CDR3: CASSTAGGPPDEQFF
J: TRBJ2-1
size: few
D: TRBD2
V: TRBV7-2

CDR3: CASSLDGLGTAYGYTF
J: TRBJ1-2
size: .
D: TRBD1
V: TRBV5-5

CDR3: CASSMSRGAGTNPNEQFF
J: TRBJ2-1
size: .
D: .
V: TRBV19

CDR3: CATAGGLGDTQYF
J: TRBJ2-3
size: medium-sized
D: TRBD2
V: TRBV30

CDR3: CSASPDTAEQYF
J: TRBJ2-7
size: .
D: .
V: TRBV20-1

CDR3: CASSLELAGANEQYF
J: TRBJ2-7
size: .
D: TRBD2
V: TRBV5-4

CDR3: CAWTSGSRTGELFF
J: TRBJ2-2
size: .
D: TRBD2
V: TRBV30

CDR3: CASSLRGGNIQYF
J: TRBJ2-4
size: few
D: .
V: TRBV12-3/TRBV12-4

CDR3: CASSDERGKGGYTF
J: TRBJ1-2
size: medium-sized
D: .
V: TRBV19

CDR3: CSARGPVRSYEQYF
J: TRBJ2-7
size: .
D: .
V: TRBV20-1

CDR3: CSVPGSAREAFF
J: TRBJ1-1
size: medium-sized
D: .
V: TRBV29-1

CDR3: CASSLVVRHPNTEAFF
J: TRBJ1-1
size: .
D: .
V: TRBV11-1

CDR3: CASSLGQGQREQYF
J: TRBJ2-7
size: .
D: TRBD1
V: TRBV12-3/TRBV12-4

CDR3: CASSPGVGAENTEAFF
J: TRBJ1-1
size: .
D: .
V: TRBV12-3/TRBV12-4

CDR3: CASSYSGQGNYEQYF
J: TRBJ2-7
size: medium-sized
D: TRBD1
V: TRBV6-5

CDR3: CASSIFRGAPVNTEAFF
J: TRBJ1-1
size: .
D: TRBD1
V: TRBV19

CDR3: CASSPNIDQPQHF
J: TRBJ1-5
size: .
D: .
V: TRBV6-2/TRBV6-3

CDR3: CARSFSQNTEAFF
J: TRBJ1-1
size: .
D: .
V: TRBV5-3

CDR3: CASTHRNGDNSPLHF
J: TRBJ1-6
size: .
D: .
V: TRBV7-9

CDR3: CASGGPAYEQYF
J: TRBJ2-7
size: large
D: TRBD2
V: TRBV10-3

CDR3: CSASGRLLRNTEAFF
J: TRBJ1-1
size: medium-sized
D: .
V: TRBV20-1

CDR3: CSVPGLLSEQYF
J: TRBJ2-7
size: medium-sized
D: .
V: TRBV29-1

CDR3: CASRAGTQYF
J: TRBJ2-3
size: medium-sized
D: .
V: TRBV6-1

CDR3: CASSERQGLMNTEAFF
J: TRBJ1-1
size: few
D: TRBD1
V: TRBV6-1

CDR3: CASRMTGSRTEAFF
J: TRBJ1-1
size: few
D: TRBD1
V: TRBV6-2/TRBV6-3

CDR3: CASSSGTGASNQLQHF
J: TRBJ1-5
size: .
D: TRBD1
V: TRBV18

CDR3: CASRGDRALNTEAFF
J: TRBJ1-1
size: .
D: TRBD1
V: TRBV6-1